Listed below are T cell receptor beta chains from one sample, sequenced in a study of shared clonotypes between healthy human individuals. Assay: immunoSEQ multiplex PCR; the TCRdb copy retains only in-frame clones and omits some. The sample shows roughly 1,000,000 clones, 78% of them seen only once. The sample was memory CD4+ T cells from PBMCs. These receptors were collected from a man between 18 and 35 years old in good health. Some clones in this sample may be carry-over from other donors' samples. Both conserved end residues are part of each CDR3. Expanded clones get a size class; other rows say once, few or many, or leave the size out.

J,size,V,CDR3
TRBJ2-5,few,TRBV5-1,CASSLEPTQETQYF
TRBJ2-5,-,TRBV12-5,CASGLAYGTDVQETQYF
TRBJ1-3,-,TRBV9,CASSVAEGSGNTIYF
TRBJ2-1,-,TRBV12-5,CASGPGTSGRAGEQFF
TRBJ2-2,-,TRBV6-1,CASSERGNTGELFF
TRBJ1-4,-,TRBV15,CATSRDWTQGYNEKLFF
TRBJ2-1,-,TRBV4-2,CASSQVSASSYNEQFF
TRBJ1-1,-,TRBV7-8,CASSLRTDTEAFF
TRBJ1-1,few,TRBV29-1,CSVDSGTEAFF
TRBJ2-7,-,TRBV28,CASSSGTSGTYEQYF
TRBJ2-1,-,TRBV15,CATSRDGGDEQFF
TRBJ2-7,-,TRBV18,CASSRTSGSYEQYF
TRBJ2-6,-,TRBV11-2,CASSRQGTGANVLTF
-,-,TRBV9,CASSPSRASGRYEQYF
TRBJ1-4,-,TRBV5-1,CASSLVGGEKLFF
TRBJ2-3,-,TRBV4-3,CASRRMTFSTDTQCF
TRBJ2-2,-,TRBV18,CASSPRGSEDTGELFF
TRBJ2-4,-,TRBV5-1,CASSFSSASKNIQYF
TRBJ2-7,-,TRBV4-2,CASSQAAEGSYEQYF
TRBJ1-2,few,TRBV5-1,CASSLGGPNGYTF
TRBJ1-4,-,TRBV9,CASSVGQGATNEKLFF
TRBJ2-5,-,TRBV7-3,CASSRIAAFQETQYF
TRBJ2-1,-,TRBV2,CASSERVSHSYNEQFF
TRBJ2-1,-,TRBV18,CASSPPVVTEQFF
TRBJ2-3,-,TRBV5-5,CASSPRALRPPDTQYF
TRBJ2-1,-,TRBV18,CASSPRTGDNEQFF
TRBJ2-5,once,TRBV5-1,CASSLGAGGVGETQYF
TRBJ2-6,-,TRBV5-1,CASSLTNSGANVLTF
TRBJ2-3,-,TRBV28,CASSGQGGTDTQYF
TRBJ1-2,-,TRBV19,CASSRQHYGYTF
TRBJ2-1,-,TRBV28,CASSPGASGEGNEQFF
TRBJ1-6,-,TRBV30,CAWSVARSSLGHNSPLHF
TRBJ2-1,once,TRBV7-3,CASSASGYNEQFF
TRBJ2-7,-,TRBV27,CASSLSRGLSYEQYF
TRBJ1-2,-,TRBV19,CASSKDNYNYGYTF
TRBJ2-1,-,TRBV27,CASSFGQYNEQFF
TRBJ1-1,-,TRBV5-1,CASSSGQGGSFTEAFF
TRBJ2-3,-,TRBV27,CASSLTADSTDTQYF
TRBJ2-7,few,TRBV19,CASSPNYSYEQYF
TRBJ2-2,many,TRBV7-8,CASSLGGGISTGELFF
TRBJ2-1,once,TRBV6-1,CASSEDRVRNEQFF
TRBJ1-2,-,TRBV18,CASSPQTGTANYGYTF
TRBJ1-5,-,TRBV11-2,CASSFSQGHQPQHF